Listed below are T cell receptor beta chains from one sample, sequenced in a study of blood T cell repertoires in COVID-19. Clones were sequenced by immunoSEQ multiplex PCR, and TCRdb holds only the in-frame ones, with some missing. Counted here are about 140,000 clones, around 78% occurring once; the ten biggest clones make up around 4.8%. The sequencing sample was made of peripheral blood. Receptors were obtained from a woman older than 75 with active or convalescent COVID-19. CDR3s include the opening cysteine and the closing phenylalanine or tryptophan. The order of the fields is clone size, J gene, V gene, D gene, CDR3 protein, CDR3 DNA. A D gene is named only where the DNA matches it firmly. The size of a clone is reported for some rows only, either as once, few or many, or as a class for expanded clones.

. TRBJ2-1 TRBV5-1 . CASSTVGGWDEQFF TGCGCCAGCAGCACCGTGGGGGGATGGGATGAGCAGTTCTTC
. TRBJ2-7 TRBV5-6 . CASSLGAMGEEQYF TGTGCCAGCAGCTTGGGGGCCATGGGAGAGGAGCAGTACTTC
. TRBJ2-3 TRBV4-3 TRBD1 CASSQDGDRVGTDTQYF TGCGCCAGCAGCCAAGATGGGGACAGGGTCGGCACAGATACGCAGTATTTT
. TRBJ1-1 TRBV28 . CASSFVWLRVNTEAFF TGTGCCAGCAGTTTCGTTTGGCTGCGGGTAAACACTGAAGCTTTCTTT
. TRBJ2-7 TRBV11-2 TRBD2 CASSPRTSGVQVYEQYF TGTGCCAGCAGCCCCAGGACTAGCGGGGTGCAAGTATACGAGCAGTACTTC
. TRBJ2-7 TRBV18 . CASSPPGHSYEQYF TGTGCCAGCTCACCACCGGGACACAGCTACGAGCAGTACTTC
few TRBJ1-3 TRBV28 TRBD1 CASAYRGRTGNTIYF TGTGCCAGCGCTTACAGGGGGCGGACTGGAAACACCATATATTTT
. TRBJ1-3 TRBV30 TRBD1 CAWRTQGITIYF TGTGCCTGGAGGACACAGGGGATCACCATATATTTT
. TRBJ2-3 TRBV28 TRBD2 CASSRRPPGLAYTDTQYF TGTGCCAGCAGTCGGCGACCTCCGGGACTAGCGTACACAGATACGCAGTATTTT
. TRBJ2-7 TRBV9 TRBD2 CASSVAGGPYEQYF TGTGCCAGCAGCGTAGCGGGGGGGCCGTACGAGCAGTACTTC
few TRBJ1-6 TRBV27 . CASSLSQGLNSPLHF TGTGCCAGCAGTTTATCTCAGGGTCTTAATTCACCCCTCCACTTT
. TRBJ1-1 TRBV30 . CAWSARGRANTEAFF TGTGCCTGGAGTGCTAGGGGGAGGGCGAACACTGAAGCTTTCTTT
few TRBJ1-2 TRBV29-1 TRBD1 CSVATGTGAYGYTF TGCAGCGTGGCCACCGGGACAGGGGCTTATGGCTACACCTTC
. TRBJ1-6 TRBV19 TRBD1 CASTPGQGPSALHF TGTGCCAGTACCCCGGGACAGGGACCGTCAGCCCTCCACTTT
few TRBJ2-3 TRBV10-1 . CASSLGTDTQYF TGCGCCAGCAGTCTCGGCACAGATACGCAGTATTTT
. TRBJ1-1 TRBV15 TRBD1 CATSREDRGGEAFF TGTGCCACCAGCAGAGAGGACAGGGGAGGTGAAGCTTTCTTT
. TRBJ1-2 TRBV2 . CASSEGRVSYGYTF TGTGCCAGCAGTGAAGGCAGGGTTAGCTATGGCTACACCTTC
. TRBJ1-4 TRBV28 . CASSLYGGDEKLFF TGTGCCAGCAGTTTATACGGCGGGGATGAAAAACTGTTTTTT
. TRBJ1-4 TRBV2 TRBD1 CASRQTGVPNEKLFF TGTGCCAGCAGACAAACAGGGGTACCTAATGAAAAACTGTTTTTT
. TRBJ1-6 TRBV6-5 TRBD1 CASSRTGYNSPLHF TGTGCCAGCAGTCGGACAGGTTATAATTCACCCCTCCACTTT
. TRBJ1-5 TRBV19 . CASSGGRGGSNQPQHF TGTGCCAGTAGTGGTGGTCGGGGGGGGTCCAATCAGCCCCAGCATTTT
. TRBJ1-6 TRBV2 . CASSELVRANSPLHF TGTGCCAGCAGTGAGCTGGTCAGGGCTAATTCACCCCTCCACTTT
. TRBJ1-4 TRBV6-5 TRBD1 CASSYDSGTGIEKLFF TGTGCCAGCAGTTACGATAGTGGGACAGGGATTGAAAAACTGTTTTTT
few TRBJ1-2 TRBV3-1/TRBV3-2 . CASSQGAIGYTF TGTGCCAGCAGCCAGGGGGCTATTGGCTACACCTTC
once TRBJ1-1 TRBV18 TRBD1 CASSPGQTTEAFF TGTGCCAGCTCACCGGGACAGACTACTGAAGCTTTCTTT
. TRBJ1-2 TRBV19 . CASNHQYSLGAYDGYTF TGTGCCAGTAACCATCAATATTCCCTGGGGGCCTACGATGGCTACACCTTC
once TRBJ2-7 TRBV9 TRBD1 CASSVGDRGNTYEQYF TGTGCCAGCAGCGTAGGAGACAGGGGGAACACCTACGAGCAGTACTTC
. TRBJ2-4 TRBV30 TRBD2 CAWSALGGGRNIQYF TGTGCCTGGAGTGCATTGGGCGGGGGGAGGAACATTCAGTACTTC
. TRBJ1-1 TRBV9 TRBD1 CASSAGQVLSTEAFF TGTGCCAGCAGCGCCGGACAGGTGTTGAGCACTGAAGCTTTCTTT
. TRBJ1-1 TRBV4-1 . CASSQGQGGARNTEAFF TGCGCCAGCAGCCAAGGGCAGGGAGGGGCGAGGAACACTGAAGCTTTCTTT
. TRBJ1-2 TRBV2 TRBD1 CASTGTEYGYTF TGTGCCAGCACCGGGACAGAGTATGGCTACACCTTC
. TRBJ1-2 TRBV25-1 . CASSDSSGYTF TGTGCCAGCAGTGATTCGAGTGGCTACACCTTC
. TRBJ1-1 TRBV18 . CASSPMTDLNTEAFF TGTGCCAGCTCACCCATGACAGATCTGAACACTGAAGCTTTCTTT
. TRBJ2-7 TRBV7-8 . CASSLEGGRATYEQYF TGTGCCAGCAGCTTAGAGGGAGGACGGGCAACCTACGAGCAGTACTTC
few TRBJ2-1 TRBV4-1 TRBD2 CASSTTSGGAGPSSEQFF TGCGCCAGCAGCACGACTAGCGGGGGGGCCGGTCCGTCCAGTGAGCAGTTCTTC
. TRBJ2-1 TRBV11-2 TRBD1 CASSLDSGTGSYNEQFF TGTGCCAGCAGCTTAGACTCCGGGACAGGATCCTACAATGAGCAGTTCTTC
. TRBJ1-2 TRBV19 . CASSIMSGGNYGYTF TGTGCCAGTAGTATTATGTCCGGAGGTAACTATGGCTACACCTTC
. TRBJ1-5 TRBV28 TRBD1 CASRPPGGASGNQPQHF TGTGCCAGCAGACCGCCAGGGGGCGCTTCGGGCAATCAGCCCCAGCATTTT